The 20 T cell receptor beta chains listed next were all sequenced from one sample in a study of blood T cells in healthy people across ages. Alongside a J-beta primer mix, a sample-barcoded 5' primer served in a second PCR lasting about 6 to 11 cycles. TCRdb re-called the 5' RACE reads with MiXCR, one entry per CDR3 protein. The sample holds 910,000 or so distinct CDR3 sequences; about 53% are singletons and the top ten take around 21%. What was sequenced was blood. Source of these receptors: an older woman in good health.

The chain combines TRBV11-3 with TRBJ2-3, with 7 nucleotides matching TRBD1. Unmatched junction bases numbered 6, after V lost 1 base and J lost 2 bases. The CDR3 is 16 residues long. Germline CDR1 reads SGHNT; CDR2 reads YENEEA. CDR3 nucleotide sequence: TGTGCCAGCAGCTTAGGGATAGAGGGGGCCACAGATACGCAGTATTTT. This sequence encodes CASSLGIEGATDTQYF.

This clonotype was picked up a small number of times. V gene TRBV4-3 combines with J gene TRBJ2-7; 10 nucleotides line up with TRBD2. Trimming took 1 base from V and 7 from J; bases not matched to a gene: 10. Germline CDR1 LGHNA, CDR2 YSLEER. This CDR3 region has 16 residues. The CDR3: CASSQGQREGPDEQYF. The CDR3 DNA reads TGCGCCAGCAGCCAAGGTCAGCGGGAGGGCCCGGATGAGCAGTACTTC.

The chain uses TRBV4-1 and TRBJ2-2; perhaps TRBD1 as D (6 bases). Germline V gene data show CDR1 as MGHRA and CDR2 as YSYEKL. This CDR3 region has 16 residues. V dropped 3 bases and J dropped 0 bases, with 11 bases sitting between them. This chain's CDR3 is CASSHRDTSNTGELFF. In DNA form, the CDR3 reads TGCGCCAGCAGCCACCGGGACACCTCGAACACCGGGGAGCTGTTTTTT.

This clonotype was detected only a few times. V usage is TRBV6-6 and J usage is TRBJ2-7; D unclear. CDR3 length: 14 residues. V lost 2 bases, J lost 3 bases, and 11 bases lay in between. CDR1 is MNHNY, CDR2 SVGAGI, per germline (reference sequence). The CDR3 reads CASSYLPELYEQYF. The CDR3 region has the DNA TGTGCCAGCAGTTACCTCCCTGAACTCTACGAGCAGTACTTC.

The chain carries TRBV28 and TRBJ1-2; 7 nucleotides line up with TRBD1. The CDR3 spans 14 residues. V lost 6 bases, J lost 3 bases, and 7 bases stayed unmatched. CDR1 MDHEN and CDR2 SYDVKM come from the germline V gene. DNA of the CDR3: TGTGCCAGCAGAGGGGACAGCAGAGACTATGGCTACACCTTC. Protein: CASRGDSRDYGYTF.

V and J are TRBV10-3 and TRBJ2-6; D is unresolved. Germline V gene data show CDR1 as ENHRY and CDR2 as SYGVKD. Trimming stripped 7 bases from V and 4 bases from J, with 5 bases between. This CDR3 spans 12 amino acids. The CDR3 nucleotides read TGTGCCATCACCCCCGGGGCCAACGTCCTGACTTTC. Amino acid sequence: CAITPGANVLTF.

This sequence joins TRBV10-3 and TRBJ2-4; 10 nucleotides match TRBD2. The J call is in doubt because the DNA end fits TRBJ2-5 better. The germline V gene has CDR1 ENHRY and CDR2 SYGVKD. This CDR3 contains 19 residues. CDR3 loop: CAISESQPLAGAAPETQYF. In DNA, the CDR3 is TGTGCCATCAGTGAGTCCCAACCCCTAGCGGGAGCTGCTCCCGAGACCCAGTACTTC.

CDR3 in DNA: TGTGCCAGCAGTGACTCCTCTAGTTCGGAAATCAATGAGCAGTTCTTC. Its protein is CASSDSSSSEINEQFF. This chain links TRBV6-4 with TRBJ2-1; no definite D call. V was trimmed by 0 bases and J by 6 bases, leaving 15 bases between them. This CDR3 contains 16 residues. The germline gives CDR1 MRHNA, CDR2 SNTAGT.

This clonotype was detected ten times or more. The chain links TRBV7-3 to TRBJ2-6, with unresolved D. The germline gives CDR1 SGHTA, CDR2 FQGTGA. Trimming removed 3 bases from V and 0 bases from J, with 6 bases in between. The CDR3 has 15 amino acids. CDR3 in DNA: TGTGCCAGCAGCTTCACAACCTCTGGGGCCAACGTCCTGACTTTC. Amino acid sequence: CASSFTTSGANVLTF.

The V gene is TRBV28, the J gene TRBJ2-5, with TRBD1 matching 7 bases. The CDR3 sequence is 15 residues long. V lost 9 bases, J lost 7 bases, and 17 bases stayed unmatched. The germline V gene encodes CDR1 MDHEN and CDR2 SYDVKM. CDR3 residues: CASSVGGWEEWTQYF. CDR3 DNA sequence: TGTGCCAGTTCGGTAGGGGGCTGGGAAGAGTGGACCCAGTACTTC.

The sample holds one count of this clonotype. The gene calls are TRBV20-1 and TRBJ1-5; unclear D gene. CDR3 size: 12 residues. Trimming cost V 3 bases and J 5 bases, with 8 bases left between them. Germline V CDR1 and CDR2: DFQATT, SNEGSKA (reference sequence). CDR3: CSASPLDQPQHF. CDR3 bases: TGCAGTGCTAGCCCATTGGATCAGCCCCAGCATTTT.

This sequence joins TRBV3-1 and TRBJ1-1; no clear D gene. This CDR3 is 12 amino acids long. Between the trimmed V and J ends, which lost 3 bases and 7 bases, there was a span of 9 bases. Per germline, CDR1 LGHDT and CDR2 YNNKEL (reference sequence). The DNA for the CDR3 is TGTGCCAGCAGCCACCGACGTGATGAAGCTTTCTTT. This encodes CASSHRRDEAFF.

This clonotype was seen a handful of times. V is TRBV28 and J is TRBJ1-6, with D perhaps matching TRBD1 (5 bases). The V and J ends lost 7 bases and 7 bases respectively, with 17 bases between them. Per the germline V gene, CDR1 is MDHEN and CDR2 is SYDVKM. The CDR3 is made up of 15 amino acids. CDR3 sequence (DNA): TGTGCCAGCATCCCAGGGTCGGGGTACAATTCACCCCTCCACTTT. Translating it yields CASIPGSGYNSPLHF.

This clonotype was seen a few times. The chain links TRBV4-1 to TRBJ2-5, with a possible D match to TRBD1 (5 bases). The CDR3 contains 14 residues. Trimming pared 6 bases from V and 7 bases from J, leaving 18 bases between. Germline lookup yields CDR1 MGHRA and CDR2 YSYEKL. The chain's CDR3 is CASSYDPTAGTQYF. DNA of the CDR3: TGCGCCAGCAGTTACGACCCGACAGCAGGGACCCAGTACTTC.

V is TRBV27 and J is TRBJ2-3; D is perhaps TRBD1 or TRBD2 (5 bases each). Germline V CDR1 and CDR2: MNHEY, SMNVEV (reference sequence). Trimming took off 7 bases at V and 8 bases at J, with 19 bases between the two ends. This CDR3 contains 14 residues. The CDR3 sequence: CASTQGPPSGTQYF. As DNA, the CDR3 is TGTGCCAGCACCCAGGGACCCCCATCTGGTACGCAGTATTTT.

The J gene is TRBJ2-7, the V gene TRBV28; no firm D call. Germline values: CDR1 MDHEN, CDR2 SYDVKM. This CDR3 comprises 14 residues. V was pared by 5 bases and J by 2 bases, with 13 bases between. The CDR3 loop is CASSPALPPYEQYF. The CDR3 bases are TGTGCCAGCAGTCCGGCATTGCCCCCCTACGAGCAGTACTTC.

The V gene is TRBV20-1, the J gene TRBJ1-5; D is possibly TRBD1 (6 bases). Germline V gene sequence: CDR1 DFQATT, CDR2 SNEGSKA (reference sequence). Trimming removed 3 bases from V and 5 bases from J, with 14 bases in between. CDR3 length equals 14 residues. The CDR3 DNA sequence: TGCAGTGCTAGTGGGACAAGTAATTATCAGCCCCAGCATTTT. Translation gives CSASGTSNYQPQHF.

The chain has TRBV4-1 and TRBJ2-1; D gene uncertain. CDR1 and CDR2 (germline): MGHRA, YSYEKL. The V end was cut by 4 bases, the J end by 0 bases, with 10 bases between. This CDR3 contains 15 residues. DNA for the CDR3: TGCGCCAGCAGCCTTATCTTGAGCTCCTACAATGAGCAGTTCTTC. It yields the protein CASSLILSSYNEQFF.

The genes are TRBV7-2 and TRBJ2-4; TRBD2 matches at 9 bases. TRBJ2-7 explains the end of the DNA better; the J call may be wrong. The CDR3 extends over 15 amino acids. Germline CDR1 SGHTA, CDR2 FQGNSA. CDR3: CASSPGLANRYEQYF. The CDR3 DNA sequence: TGTGCCAGCAGCCCCGGACTAGCGAACCGCTACGAGCAGTACTTC.

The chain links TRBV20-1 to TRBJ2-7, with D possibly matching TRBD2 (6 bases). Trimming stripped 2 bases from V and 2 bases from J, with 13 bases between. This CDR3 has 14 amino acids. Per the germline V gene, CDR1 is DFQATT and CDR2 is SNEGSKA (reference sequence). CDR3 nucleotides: TGCAGTGCTAGACCAGGAGGGCCAACCTACGAGCAGTACTTC. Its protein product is CSARPGGPTYEQYF.